This T cell receptor beta chain derives from a study of HIV-infected patients and healthy controls. Overall study findings and caveats: Size-matched repertoire data failed to replicate the apparent Gini index recovery after therapy in HIV-infected patients. Diversity differences between study cohorts were not due to their slight age and sex differences.

Roughly three months, about 14 weeks, into antiretroviral therapy, follow-up blood was collected. No cell fractionation was done, so the repertoire covers all unsorted peripheral blood T cells. cDNA was made from 500 ng RNA using alpha and beta constant primers. Using multiplexing indices, alpha and beta chain libraries were generated apart by chain-specific third strand synthesis. The cDNA received a 5' RACE adapter containing a random hexamer plus an SP2 sequencing primer site. Via MiXCR, TCRdb re-called the 5' RACE reads, giving one row per CDR3 protein. The table lists 6,000 to 7,000 distinct CDR3 sequences, less than 9% of them singletons. The germline CDR1 and CDR2 sequences are MDHEN and SYDVKM. The CDR3 runs 15 residues. V was shortened by 5 bases and J by 1 base, with 12 bases between the two germline ends. Concerning this clonotype itself: Its matching antigen is unknown.

The sequencing here drew on blood, taken during antiretroviral therapy. The receptor's source is an adult with HIV infection. The rearrangement links TRBV28 to TRBJ2-4; D call uncertain. CDR3 nucleotide sequence: TGTGCCAGCAGTCGGACGATGAGCGCCAAAAACATTCAGTACTTC. Its protein product is CASSRTMSAKNIQYF.